One and the same sample provided the 30 T cell receptor beta chains below, sequenced in a study of blood T cell repertoires in COVID-19. Clones were sequenced by immunoSEQ multiplex PCR, and TCRdb holds only the in-frame ones, with some missing. The table lists more than 200,000 clones, about nine tenths of them singletons. The source material was peripheral blood. Receptors were obtained from a woman aged 30 to 39 with COVID-19, enrolled during active disease.

V usage is TRBV4-2 and J usage is TRBJ1-1, with D perhaps matching TRBD1 (5 bases). The V gene lost 1 base and the J gene lost 0 bases, with 12 bases spanning the gap. CDR1 LGHNA and CDR2 YNFKEQ come from the germline V gene. The CDR3 is made up of 16 amino acids. CDR3 nucleotide sequence: TGTGCCAGCAGCCAAGTATGGCCAGGGATGAACACTGAAGCTTTCTTT. Translation: CASSQVWPGMNTEAFF.

V gene TRBV15 combines with J gene TRBJ2-2; no definite D call. Deletions cut 1 base from V and 2 bases from J, with 11 bases between. Germline V gene sequence: CDR1 LNHNV, CDR2 YYDKDF (reference sequence). The CDR3 runs 16 residues. Here the CDR3 DNA reads TGTGCCACCAGCAGAGTTTCGTACTCCAACACCGGGGAGCTGTTTTTT. Encoded protein: CATSRVSYSNTGELFF. Together with reference TRBV15 and TRBJ2-2, the CDR3 gives the full variable domain: DAMVIQNPRYQVTQFGKPVTLSCSQTLNHNVMYWYQQKSSQAPKLLFHYYDKDFNNEADTPDNFQSRRPNTSFCFLDIRSPGLGDTAMYLCATSRVSYSNTGELFFGEGSRLTVL.

The chain links TRBV5-1 to TRBJ2-5; the match to TRBD1 covers 10 bases. J lost 3 bases, V lost 4 bases, and 9 bases had no gene match. The CDR3 totals 16 residues. Germline loops: CDR1 SGHRS, CDR2 YFSETQ. The CDR3 sequence: CASSAPRGQGEETQYF. CDR3 DNA: TGCGCCAGCAGCGCCCCCCGCGGACAGGGGGAAGAGACCCAGTACTTC.

In its sample, this clone was seen once. The chain recombines TRBV7-2 with TRBJ2-5; D call uncertain. CDR3 size: 17 residues. V lost 5 bases to trimming and J lost 0 bases, with 19 bases between them. CDR1 is SGHTA and CDR2 is FQGNSA in the germline V gene. CDR3 sequence: CASSQTSRLTYQETQYF. The CDR3 DNA reads TGTGCCAGCAGCCAGACCTCCAGGCTAACCTACCAAGAGACCCAGTACTTC.

This clone was detected a few times. The chain links TRBV11-2 to TRBJ1-1; the match to TRBD1 covers 7 bases. The germline CDR1 and CDR2 sequences are SGHAT and FQNNGV. This CDR3 region has 14 residues. With 5 bases clipped from V and 5 bases from J, the junction kept 8 bases outside the gene matches. The CDR3 DNA reads TGTGCCAGCAGCCCCGACAGGGTTGGGACTGAAGCTTTCTTT. Its protein product is CASSPDRVGTEAFF. The full variable domain, completed using reference TRBV11-2 and TRBJ1-1, is EAGVAQSPRYKIIEKRQSVAFWCNPISGHATLYWYQQILGQGPKLLIQFQNNGVVDDSQLPKDRFSAERLKGVDSTLKIQPAKLEDSAVYLCASSPDRVGTEAFFGQGTRLTVV.

The CDR3 reads CASSFGRNTEAFF. In DNA form, the CDR3 reads TGTGCCAGCAGCTTTGGGCGTAACACTGAAGCTTTCTTT. The V call is TRBV7-2, the J call TRBJ1-1; D gene ambiguous. Per germline, CDR1 SGHTA and CDR2 FQGNSA. The CDR3 has 13 amino acids. Trimming took off 3 bases at V and 2 bases at J, with 7 bases between the two ends.

This sequence joins TRBV30 and TRBJ2-1; 10 bases are shared with TRBD2. The junction had 10 bases not matched to a gene; V was cut back by 4 bases and J by 7 bases. CDR1 and CDR2 from the germline V gene are GTSNPN and SVGIG (reference sequence). The CDR3 sequence is 15 residues long. CDR3 amino acids: CAWNPSGSVENEQFF. The CDR3 DNA follows: TGTGCCTGGAATCCTAGCGGGAGCGTGGAAAATGAGCAGTTCTTC.

The chain joins TRBV7-2 to TRBJ1-2; TRBD1 is a possible D gene (6 bases). CDR3 length equals 13 residues. V gave up 5 bases and J gave up 8 bases, with 15 bases separating them. Germline V gene lookup returns CDR1 SGHTA and CDR2 FQGNSA. The CDR3 DNA sequence: TGTGCCAGCAGCCCCGGACAGCAGAGGGGCTACACCTTC. Residues: CASSPGQQRGYTF.

The V gene is TRBV7-2, the J gene TRBJ2-3, with D maybe TRBD2 (5 bases). The V gene lost 3 bases and the J gene lost 2 bases, with 12 bases spanning the gap. This CDR3 contains 15 residues. Germline CDR1 reads SGHTA; CDR2 reads FQGNSA. The CDR3 protein is CASSLGSGVTDTQYF. The CDR3 bases are TGTGCCAGCAGCTTGGGGAGTGGAGTCACAGATACGCAGTATTTT.

The chain combines TRBV7-2 with TRBJ1-1; D possibly corresponds to TRBD1 (6 bases). The V end was cut by 6 bases, the J end by 11 bases, with 19 bases between. The CDR3 has 13 amino acids. CDR1 and CDR2 (germline): SGHTA, FQGNSA. DNA of the CDR3: TGTGCCAGCAGAACAACAGGGTATAGTGTGGCTTTCTTT. Protein sequence: CASRTTGYSVAFF.

The V call is TRBV3-1 (or the pseudogene TRBV3-2), the J call TRBJ2-2, with 12 bases identical to TRBD2. Trimming at V came to 1 base and at J to 6 bases, leaving 3 bases not matched to a gene. Germline V CDR1 and CDR2: LGHDT, YNNKEL (reference sequence). The CDR3 contains 16 residues. The CDR3 loop is CASSQGLAGGSGELFF. As DNA, the CDR3 is TGTGCCAGCAGCCAAGGCCTAGCGGGAGGGTCCGGGGAGCTGTTTTTT.

The genes are TRBV2 and TRBJ2-1; D is possibly TRBD2 (7 bases). The germline CDR1 and CDR2 sequences are SNHLY and FYNNEI. The CDR3 runs 15 residues. V was clipped by 3 bases and J by 3 bases, with 12 bases between them. CDR3 loop: CASSEGGGHYNEQFF. The CDR3 region has the DNA TGTGCCAGCAGTGAGGGGGGGGGCCACTACAATGAGCAGTTCTTC.

The chain employs TRBV4-3 and TRBJ1-2; a weak D match, TRBD1 (5 bases). V was trimmed by 0 bases and J by 1 base, leaving 6 bases between them. CDR3 size: 14 residues. CDR1 and CDR2 from the germline V gene are LGHNA and YSLEER. The CDR3 nucleotides are TGCGCCAGCAGCCAAGATAGGGGTAACTATGGCTACACCTTC. Translating it yields CASSQDRGNYGYTF.

V usage is TRBV14 and J usage is TRBJ1-1; possible D gene TRBD1, 5 bases. CDR1 SGHDN and CDR2 FVKESK come from the germline V gene. The CDR3 contains 13 residues. Trimming took 0 bases from V and 4 from J, leaving 6 bases between them. In DNA form, the CDR3 reads TGTGCCAGCAGCCAAGATAGGGGCACTGAAGCTTTCTTT. Translation gives CASSQDRGTEAFF.

Only one count was recorded for this clone. The chain joins TRBV24-1 to TRBJ2-1; perhaps TRBD1 as D (6 bases). This CDR3 comprises 14 residues. The germline V and J ends were trimmed by 2 bases and 10 bases, with 14 bases remaining between them. Germline CDR1 KGHDR, CDR2 SFDVKD. CDR3 residues: CATSDSPGVQEQFF. CDR3 nucleotides: TGTGCCACCAGTGATTCTCCAGGGGTTCAGGAGCAGTTCTTC.

The chain employs TRBV5-6 and TRBJ2-5, with 12 bases matching TRBD1. V gave up 4 bases and J gave up 4 bases; unmatched junction bases: 5. CDR1 and CDR2 from the germline V gene are SGHDT and YYEEEE. The length of the CDR3 is 15 residues. In nucleotides, the CDR3 is TGTGCCAGCAGCACCGGGACAGGGGGCCGAGAGACCCAGTACTTC. This sequence encodes CASSTGTGGRETQYF.

This rearrangement joins TRBV4-1 to TRBJ2-1; 9 nucleotides line up with TRBD2. V was clipped by 5 bases and J by 8 bases; unmatched bases: 10. Germline V lookup: CDR1 MGHRA, CDR2 YSYEKL. The CDR3 covers 15 residues. The CDR3 is CASSVMGGRGDEQFF. The DNA of the CDR3 is TGCGCCAGCAGCGTTATGGGCGGGAGGGGCGATGAGCAGTTCTTC.

The chain recombines TRBV7-2 with TRBJ2-1; 8 bases map to TRBD1. Germline loops: CDR1 SGHTA, CDR2 FQGNSA. The V and J ends lost 1 base and 6 bases, in that order; junction bases with no gene match: 5. The length of the CDR3 is 15 residues. The CDR3 DNA reads as TGTGCCAGCAGCTTAGGGCAGGGGGCCCTCAATGAGCAGTTCTTC. Translated, it gives CASSLGQGALNEQFF.

The chain is built from TRBV5-1 and TRBJ1-1; D uncertain. The germline V and J ends were trimmed by 2 bases and 5 bases, with 13 bases remaining between them. The CDR3 covers 14 residues. Per the germline V gene, CDR1 is SGHRS and CDR2 is YFSETQ. In nucleotides, the CDR3 is TGCGCCAGCAGCTTCCAAATGGCGGGGACTGAAGCTTTCTTT. Translation: CASSFQMAGTEAFF.

V usage is TRBV19 and J usage is TRBJ2-1; 11 bases align to TRBD1. This CDR3 region has 15 residues. Germline values: CDR1 LNHDA, CDR2 SQIVND (reference sequence). J lost 6 bases, V lost 2 bases, and 3 bases had no gene match. The CDR3, as DNA: TGTGCCAGTAGTATACTGGGACAGGGGGTCAATGAGCAGTTCTTC. Protein sequence: CASSILGQGVNEQFF.

This clone appeared once. The rearrangement links TRBV9 to TRBJ1-1; D might be TRBD1 (6 bases). This CDR3 spans 16 amino acids. V lost 5 bases and J 0 bases, leaving 17 bases between the germline ends. Germline CDR1 and CDR2: SGDLS and YYNGEE. CDR3 bases: TGTGCCAGCAGTGGGGGGGGCAGGTTGATGAACACTGAAGCTTTCTTT. Translated, it gives CASSGGGRLMNTEAFF.

This clone was counted once. The rearrangement uses TRBV7-2 and TRBJ2-5; weak D call: TRBD1 (5 bases). Trimming took off 6 bases at V and 2 bases at J, with 16 bases between the two ends. Germline CDR1 is SGHTA and CDR2 is FQGNSA. The CDR3 length is 15 residues. CDR3 loop: CASRSFGAVQETQYF. The CDR3 region has the DNA TGTGCCAGCAGGTCTTTTGGGGCAGTTCAAGAGACCCAGTACTTC.

V gene TRBV14 combines with J gene TRBJ2-1, with 9 bases matching TRBD2. The CDR3 covers 16 residues. Germline CDR1 reads SGHDN; CDR2 reads FVKESK. J was trimmed by 2 bases and V by 6 bases; bases with no gene match: 8. The CDR3 coding sequence is TGTGCCAGCAGTCCGATAGCGGGGGCCACCTACAATGAGCAGTTCTTC. Protein sequence: CASSPIAGATYNEQFF.

This chain links TRBV5-7 with TRBJ1-2; unclear D gene. TRBV5-7 is labeled an ORF, and its function is uncertain. The CDR3 runs 14 residues. Trimming took off 3 bases at V and 6 bases at J, with 15 bases between the two ends. CDR3 nucleotide sequence: TGTGCCAGCAGCTGGTACAGACTATTCAATGGCTACACCTTC. Its translation: CASSWYRLFNGYTF.

A few counts support this clone. This same CDR3 is encoded by further DNA sequences in the sample. V gene TRBV12-3 or TRBV12-4 combines with J gene TRBJ2-2, with TRBD1 as a possible D gene (6 bases). V dropped 6 bases and J dropped 5 bases, with 7 bases sitting between them. The CDR3 has 12 residues. The CDR3 is CASSQGTGELFF. CDR3 in DNA: TGTGCCAGCAGCCAGGGGACCGGGGAGCTGTTTTTT.

CDR3 amino acids: CASSADRDTEAFF. DNA of the CDR3: TGTGCCAGCAGTGCCGACAGGGACACTGAAGCTTTCTTT. The chain links TRBV2 to TRBJ1-1; 7 bases map to TRBD1. V lost 4 bases and J lost 3; bases outside the gene matches: 2. The CDR3 loop spans 13 amino acids. The germline CDR1 and CDR2 sequences are SNHLY and FYNNEI.

J is TRBJ1-1 and V is TRBV7-2; D unclear. The CDR3 loop spans 13 amino acids. Germline CDR1 is SGHTA and CDR2 is FQGNSA. The germline V and J ends were trimmed by 8 bases and 5 bases, with 15 bases remaining between them. CDR3 protein: CASFWADRTEAFF. The CDR3 DNA sequence: TGTGCCAGCTTTTGGGCCGATCGGACTGAAGCTTTCTTT.

DNA of the CDR3: TGTGCCATCAGACCCGGGGAACTCTACGAGCAGTACGTC. Translating gives CAIRPGELYEQYV. The rearrangement uses TRBV10-3 and TRBJ2-7; tentative D call: TRBD2 (5 bases). CDR3 length equals 13 residues. V gave up 6 bases and J gave up 3 bases, with 12 bases separating them. Per germline, CDR1 ENHRY and CDR2 SYGVKD.

This rearrangement joins TRBV4-1 to TRBJ2-1; 12 bases are a match to TRBD2. Looked up from germline, CDR1 is MGHRA and CDR2 is YSYEKL. V lost 3 bases to trimming and J lost 8 bases; unmatched junction nucleotides: 8. This CDR3 spans 16 amino acids. CDR3 region: CASSHLAGGVVDEQFF. CDR3 nucleotides: TGCGCCAGCAGCCACCTAGCGGGGGGGGTGGTCGATGAGCAGTTCTTC.

The V gene is TRBV19, the J gene TRBJ1-1, with D maybe TRBD1 (5 bases). Germline V gene data show CDR1 as LNHDA and CDR2 as SQIVND (reference sequence). Between the trimmed V and J ends, which lost 1 base and 6 bases, there was a span of 12 bases. CDR3 length: 14 residues. The chain's CDR3 is CASSIGGGIAEAFF. CDR3 bases: TGTGCCAGTAGTATAGGGGGGGGTATCGCTGAAGCTTTCTTT.